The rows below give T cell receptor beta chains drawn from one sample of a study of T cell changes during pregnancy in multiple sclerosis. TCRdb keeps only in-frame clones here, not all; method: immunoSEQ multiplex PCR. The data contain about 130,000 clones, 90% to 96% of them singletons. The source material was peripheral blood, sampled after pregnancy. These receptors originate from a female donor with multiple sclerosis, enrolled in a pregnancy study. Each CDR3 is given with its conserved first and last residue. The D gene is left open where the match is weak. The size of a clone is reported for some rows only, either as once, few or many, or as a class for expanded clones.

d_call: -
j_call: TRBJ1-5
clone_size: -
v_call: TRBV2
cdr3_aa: CASSGRQVLSNQPQHF
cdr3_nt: TGTGCCAGCAGTGGAAGACAGGTTCTCAGCAATCAGCCCCAGCATTTT

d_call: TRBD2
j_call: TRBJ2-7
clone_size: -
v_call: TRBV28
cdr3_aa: CASSFTLGGGAQYF
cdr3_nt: TGTGCCAGCAGTTTTACTCTTGGCGGGGGGGCTCAGTACTTC

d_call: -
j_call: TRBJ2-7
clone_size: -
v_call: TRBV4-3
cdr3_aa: CASSQDLQGTDEQYF
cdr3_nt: TGCGCCAGCAGCCAAGACCTGCAGGGGACCGACGAGCAGTACTTC

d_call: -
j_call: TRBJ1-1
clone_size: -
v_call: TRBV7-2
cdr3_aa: CASSQRRVNTEAFF
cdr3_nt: TGTGCCAGCAGCCAACGACGGGTGAACACTGAAGCTTTCTTT

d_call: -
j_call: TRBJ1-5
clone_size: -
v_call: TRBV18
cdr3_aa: CASSPTGSTAQHF
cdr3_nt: TGTGCCAGCTCACCAACAGGGTCCACGGCCCAGCATTTT

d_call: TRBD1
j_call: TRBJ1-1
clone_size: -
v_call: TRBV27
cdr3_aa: CASSSGGTGLNTEAFF
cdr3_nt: TGTGCCAGCAGTTCAGGGGGGACAGGGTTAAACACTGAAGCTTTCTTT

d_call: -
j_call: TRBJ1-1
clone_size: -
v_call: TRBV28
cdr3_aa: CASSLPGDEAFF
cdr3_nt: TGTGCCAGCAGTTTACCAGGGGACGAAGCTTTCTTT

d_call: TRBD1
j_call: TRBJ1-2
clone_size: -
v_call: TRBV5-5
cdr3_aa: CASSGMGDRGGYTF
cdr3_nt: TGTGCCAGCAGCGGGATGGGGGACAGGGGCGGCTACACCTTC

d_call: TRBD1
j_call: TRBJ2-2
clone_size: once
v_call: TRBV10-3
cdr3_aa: CAISGTGQGVSGELFF
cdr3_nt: TGTGCCATCAGTGGGACGGGACAGGGGGTATCCGGGGAGCTGTTTTTT

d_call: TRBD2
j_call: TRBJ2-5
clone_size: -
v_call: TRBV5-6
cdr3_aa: CASSGEREQSLKTQYF
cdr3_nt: TGTGCCAGCAGCGGGGAGCGGGAGCAATCTTTAAAGACCCAGTACTTC

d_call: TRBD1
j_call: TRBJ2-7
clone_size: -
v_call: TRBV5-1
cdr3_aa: CASSLRTGGYEQYF
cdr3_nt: TGCGCCAGCAGCCTACGGACAGGGGGCTACGAGCAGTACTTC

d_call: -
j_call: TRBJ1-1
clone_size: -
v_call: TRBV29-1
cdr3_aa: CSVAPPGEAFF
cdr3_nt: TGCAGCGTTGCCCCTCCAGGGGAAGCTTTCTTT

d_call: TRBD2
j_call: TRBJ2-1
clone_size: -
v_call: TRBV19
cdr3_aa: CASSMASGRANEQFF
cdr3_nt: TGTGCCAGTAGTATGGCTAGCGGGAGGGCCAATGAGCAGTTCTTC

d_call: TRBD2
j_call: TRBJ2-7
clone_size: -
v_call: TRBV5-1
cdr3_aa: CASSLSARGGAGEQYF
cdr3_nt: TGCGCCAGCAGCTTGAGTGCCCGGGGAGGGGCGGGAGAGCAGTACTTC

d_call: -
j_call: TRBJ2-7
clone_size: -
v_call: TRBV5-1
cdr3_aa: CASSLGTNYEQYF
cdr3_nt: TGCGCCAGCAGCTTGGGGACAAACTACGAGCAGTACTTC

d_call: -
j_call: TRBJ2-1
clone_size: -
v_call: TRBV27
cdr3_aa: CASRIKSSYNEQFF
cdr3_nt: TGTGCCAGCAGGATCAAGAGCTCCTACAATGAGCAGTTCTTC

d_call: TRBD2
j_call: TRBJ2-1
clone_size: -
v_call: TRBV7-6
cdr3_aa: CASSLGGLAGGPYNEQFF
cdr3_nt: TGTGCCAGCAGCTTAGGGGGACTAGCGGGAGGGCCCTACAATGAGCAGTTCTTC

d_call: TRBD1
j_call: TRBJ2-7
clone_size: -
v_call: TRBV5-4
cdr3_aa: CASSTDRVNNEQYF
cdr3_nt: TGTGCCAGCAGCACAGACAGGGTTAATAACGAGCAGTACTTC

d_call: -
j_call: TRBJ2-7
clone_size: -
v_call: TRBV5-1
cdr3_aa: CASSLGHIAYEQYF
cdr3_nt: TGCGCCAGCAGCTTGGGACACATAGCCTACGAGCAGTACTTC

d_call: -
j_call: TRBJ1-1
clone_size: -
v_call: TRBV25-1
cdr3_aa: CASSEWRGANTEAFF
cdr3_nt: TGTGCCAGCAGTGAATGGAGGGGAGCGAACACTGAAGCTTTCTTT

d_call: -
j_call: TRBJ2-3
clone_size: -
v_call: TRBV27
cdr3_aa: CASSSGQSTDTQYF
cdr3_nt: TGTGCCAGCAGTTCAGGGCAGAGCACAGATACGCAGTATTTT

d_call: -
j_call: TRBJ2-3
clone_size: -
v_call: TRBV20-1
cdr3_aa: CSSTSTDTQYF
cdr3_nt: TGCAGTAGTACTAGCACAGATACGCAGTATTTT

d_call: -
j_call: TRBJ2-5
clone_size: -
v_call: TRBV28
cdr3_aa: CASSGGIGETQYF
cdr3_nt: TGTGCCAGCAGTGGGGGGATTGGAGAGACCCAGTACTTC

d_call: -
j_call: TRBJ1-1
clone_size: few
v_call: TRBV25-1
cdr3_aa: CASRWGNTEAFF
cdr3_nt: TGTGCCAGCCGGTGGGGCAACACTGAAGCTTTCTTT

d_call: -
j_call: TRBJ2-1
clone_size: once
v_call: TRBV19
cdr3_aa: CASTSTTGGNPSGIYNEQFF
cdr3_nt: TGTGCCAGTACCTCCACGACAGGGGGCAACCCTAGCGGGATTTACAATGAGCAGTTCTTC

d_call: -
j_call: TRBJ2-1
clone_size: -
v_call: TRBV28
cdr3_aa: CASSFAGLVGDEQFF
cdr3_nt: TGTGCCAGCAGTTTTGCGGGACTGGTTGGCGATGAGCAGTTCTTC

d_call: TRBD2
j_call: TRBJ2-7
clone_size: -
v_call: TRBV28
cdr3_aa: CASSGPGGIYEQYF
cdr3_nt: TGTGCCAGCAGTGGGCCGGGGGGAATCTACGAGCAGTACTTC

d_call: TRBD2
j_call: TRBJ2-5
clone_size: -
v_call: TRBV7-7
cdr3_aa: CASSPYGALAGQQETQYF
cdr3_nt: TGTGCTAGCAGCCCCTACGGGGCACTAGCGGGGCAACAAGAGACCCAGTACTTC

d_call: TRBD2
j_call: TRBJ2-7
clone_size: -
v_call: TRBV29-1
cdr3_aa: CSVVRREGPSAFEQYF
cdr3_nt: TGCAGCGTTGTCAGAAGGGAGGGACCATCTGCCTTCGAGCAGTACTTC

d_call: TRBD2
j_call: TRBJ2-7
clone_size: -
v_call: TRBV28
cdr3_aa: CASSSAGPSGSLYEQYF
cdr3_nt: TGTGCCAGCAGTTCGGCGGGCCCTAGCGGGAGTTTGTACGAGCAGTACTTC

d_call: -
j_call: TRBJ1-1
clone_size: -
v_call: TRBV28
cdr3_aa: CASSSLGILNTEAFF
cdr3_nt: TGTGCCAGCAGCTCACTCGGTATACTAAACACTGAAGCTTTCTTT

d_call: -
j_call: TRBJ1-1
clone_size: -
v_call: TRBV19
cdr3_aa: CASSILQATNEAFF
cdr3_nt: TGTGCCAGTAGTATATTACAGGCAACCAATGAAGCTTTCTTT

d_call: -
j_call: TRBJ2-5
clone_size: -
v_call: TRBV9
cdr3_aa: CASSVATGSTPGQETQYF
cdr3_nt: TGTGCCAGCAGCGTAGCTACGGGCTCAACCCCGGGGCAAGAGACCCAGTACTTC

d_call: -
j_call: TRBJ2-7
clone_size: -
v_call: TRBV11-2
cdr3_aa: CASSLVVQVSSYEQYF
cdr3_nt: TGTGCCAGCAGCTTAGTTGTACAGGTTAGCTCCTACGAGCAGTACTTC

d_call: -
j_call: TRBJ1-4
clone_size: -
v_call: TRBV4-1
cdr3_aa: CASSGLTNEKLFF
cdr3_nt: TGCGCCAGCAGCGGGCTTACTAATGAAAAACTGTTTTTT

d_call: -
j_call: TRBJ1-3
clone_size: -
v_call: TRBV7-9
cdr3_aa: CASSSWGAGNTIYF
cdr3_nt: TGTGCCAGCAGTTCCTGGGGGGCTGGAAACACCATATATTTT

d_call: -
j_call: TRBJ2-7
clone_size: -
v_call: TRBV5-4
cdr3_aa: CASSPGQSSYEQYF
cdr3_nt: TGTGCCAGCAGCCCAGGACAGAGCTCCTACGAGCAGTACTTC

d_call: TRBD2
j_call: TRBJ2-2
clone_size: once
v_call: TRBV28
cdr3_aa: CASLGGSISTGELFF
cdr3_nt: TGTGCCAGCTTAGGCGGGAGTATCAGCACCGGGGAGCTGTTTTTT

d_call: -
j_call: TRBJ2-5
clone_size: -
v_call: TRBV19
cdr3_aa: CASSRNKETQYF
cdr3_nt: TGTGCCAGTAGTCGAAACAAAGAGACCCAGTACTTC

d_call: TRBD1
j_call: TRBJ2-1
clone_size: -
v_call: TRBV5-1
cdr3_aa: CASSLAITGVNEQFF
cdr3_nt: TGCGCCAGCAGCTTGGCGATAACAGGGGTGAATGAGCAGTTCTTC

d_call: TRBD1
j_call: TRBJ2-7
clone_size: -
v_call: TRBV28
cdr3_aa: CASSLTGGYEQYF
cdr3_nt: TGTGCCAGCAGTTTGACAGGGGGATACGAGCAGTACTTC

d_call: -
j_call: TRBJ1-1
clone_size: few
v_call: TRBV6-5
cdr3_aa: CASENRIENTEAFF
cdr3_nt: TGTGCCAGCGAAAACAGGATCGAGAACACTGAAGCTTTCTTT

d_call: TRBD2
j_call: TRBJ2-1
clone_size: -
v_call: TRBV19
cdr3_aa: CASTGGIFYNEQFF
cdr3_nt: TGTGCCTCGACCGGGGGGATCTTCTACAATGAGCAGTTCTTC

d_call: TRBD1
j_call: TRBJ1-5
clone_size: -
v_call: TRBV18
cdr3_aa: CASSPTGQGFYSNQPQHF
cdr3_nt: TGTGCCAGCTCACCAACGGGACAGGGATTTTATAGCAATCAGCCCCAGCATTTT

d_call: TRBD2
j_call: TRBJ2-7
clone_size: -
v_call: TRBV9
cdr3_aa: CASSVASGVYEQYF
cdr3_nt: TGTGCCAGCAGCGTAGCTAGCGGGGTGTACGAGCAGTACTTC

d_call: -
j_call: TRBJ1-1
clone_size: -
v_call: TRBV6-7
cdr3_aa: CASRWQGKNTEAFF
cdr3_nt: TGTGCCAGCAGGTGGCAGGGAAAGAACACTGAAGCTTTCTTT

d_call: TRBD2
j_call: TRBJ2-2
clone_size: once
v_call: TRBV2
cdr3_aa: CASSEPGGRPWELFF
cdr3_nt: TGTGCCAGCAGTGAACCGGGGGGGAGGCCCTGGGAGCTGTTTTTT

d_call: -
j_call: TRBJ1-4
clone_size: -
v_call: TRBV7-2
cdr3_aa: CASSRVATNEKLFF
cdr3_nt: TGTGCCAGCAGCCGGGTCGCAACTAATGAAAAACTGTTTTTT

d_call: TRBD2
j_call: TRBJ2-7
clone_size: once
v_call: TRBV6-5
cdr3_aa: CASGTRGYEQYF
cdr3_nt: TGTGCCAGCGGGACTAGGGGATACGAGCAGTACTTC

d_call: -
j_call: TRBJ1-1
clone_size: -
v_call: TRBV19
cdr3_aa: CASSITWTAEGAAFF
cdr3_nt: TGTGCCAGTAGTATTACATGGACAGCCGAAGGGGCAGCTTTCTTT

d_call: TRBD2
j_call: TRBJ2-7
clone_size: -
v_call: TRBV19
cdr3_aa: CASSTGLAGGYEQYF
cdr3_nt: TGTGCCAGTAGTACGGGACTAGCGGGAGGGTACGAGCAGTACTTC

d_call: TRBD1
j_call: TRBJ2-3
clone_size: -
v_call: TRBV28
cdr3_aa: CASSLYRGQDTQYF
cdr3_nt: TGTGCCAGCAGTTTATACAGGGGGCAAGATACGCAGTATTTT

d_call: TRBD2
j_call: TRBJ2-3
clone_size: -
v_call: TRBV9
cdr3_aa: CASSVGSGSLSTDTQYF
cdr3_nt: TGTGCCAGCAGCGTAGGTAGCGGGTCGTTAAGCACAGATACGCAGTATTTT

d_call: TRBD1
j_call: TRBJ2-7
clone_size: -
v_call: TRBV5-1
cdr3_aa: CASSAVGTATYEQYF
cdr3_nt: TGCGCCAGCAGCGCAGTCGGGACAGCTACCTACGAGCAGTACTTC

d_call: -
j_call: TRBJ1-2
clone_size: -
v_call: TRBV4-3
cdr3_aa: CASSQTTDSYGYTF
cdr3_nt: TGCGCCAGCAGCCAAACTACGGACAGCTATGGCTACACCTTC

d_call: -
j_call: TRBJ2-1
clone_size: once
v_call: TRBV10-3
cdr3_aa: CASHGGTGADEQFF
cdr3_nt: TGTGCCTCCCACGGCGGGACGGGAGCGGATGAGCAGTTCTTC

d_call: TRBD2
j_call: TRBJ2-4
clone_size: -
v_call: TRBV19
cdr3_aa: CASRTGGGLNVGRYF
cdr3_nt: TGTGCCAGTAGGACGGGAGGCGGTCTCAACGTTGGCCGGTACTTC